Described below is a single T cell receptor beta chain sequence and its context. The CDR3 totals 17 residues. V shed 4 bases and J shed 3 bases, with 19 bases lying between them. In the original workflow: Estimation of nucleated cell counts relied on the amplification of reference gene primers. Sequencing used immunoSEQ multiplex PCR; TCRdb keeps in-frame clones, though not all of them. D and trimming were read from the DNA, whereas the V and J calls and clone size are those reported in that table. The sample lists approximately 230,000 clones; about four fifths were seen once. This sample stems from a study of blood T cell repertoires in COVID-19. Across the whole study: Both acute and convalescent COVID-19 samples were obtained from the United States, Italy and Spain. The cDNA or gDNA used as material had been derived from T cells, B-cell-depleted T cells, or PBMCs.

Sequencing was carried out using peripheral blood. The genes are TRBV6-7 and TRBJ1-5; the D gene is possibly TRBD1 (5 bases). TRBV6-7 is designated an ORF whose function remains uncertain. The receptor comes from a man older than 75 with acute or convalescent COVID-19. CDR3 amino acids: CASSSKGTRGTNQPQHF. In DNA form, the CDR3 reads TGTGCCAGCAGTTCTAAAGGAACTCGGGGGACCAATCAGCCCCAGCATTTT.